This T cell receptor (beta chain) appears in the sequencing data of a study of T cells in severe cutaneous drug reactions. The iRepertoire multiplex PCR system with TCR subtype-specific primers built both bulk and single-cell libraries. Reprocessing the multiplex PCR reads, TCRdb reports a single entry for every CDR3 protein and omits DNA. The sample data list more than 1,000 distinct CDR3 sequences. Its frequency marks this clonotype as medium-sized. Sequenced patients had Stevens-Johnson syndrome or toxic epidermal necrolysis caused by carbamazepine. The CDR3 sequence is 15 residues long. Germline CDR1 LNHDA, CDR2 SQIVND (reference sequence).

V is TRBV19 and J is TRBJ1-5. The origin of this receptor is a human donor with a severe cutaneous adverse drug reaction. The source material was PBMCs. The CDR3 loop is CASSLEAEGNQPQHF.